Presented here are 23 T cell receptor beta chains from one specimen sequenced in a study of blood T cells in healthy people across ages. Combining a sample-barcoded 5' primer with a J-beta primer mix, a second PCR ran for 7 to 11 cycles. TCRdb used MiXCR to reprocess the 5' RACE reads, holding one entry per CDR3 protein. In the table there are 800,000 or so distinct CDR3 sequences, approximately 25% of which are singletons. This sample also belongs to another study, concerning T cells of mothers and their children.

The sequencing input was blood. The source is a boy younger than 18 in good health.

This clonotype was counted between two and nine times. The rearrangement uses TRBV29-1 and TRBJ2-5; 11 bases are shared with TRBD2. V was pared by 7 bases and J by 5 bases, with 6 bases of the junction left unmatched. CDR1 and CDR2 (germline): SQVTM, ANQGSEA. The CDR3 totals 13 residues. In DNA form, the CDR3 reads TGCAGCGCCCAACTAGCGGGAGCGGAGACCCAGTACTTC. Translated, it gives CSAQLAGAETQYF. The full variable domain, its missing parts supplied by reference TRBV29-1 and TRBJ2-5, is SAVISQKPSRDICQRGTSLTIQCQVDSQVTMMFWYRQQPGQSLTLIATANQGSEATYESGFVIDKFPISRPNLTFSTLTVSNMSPEDSSIYLCSAQLAGAETQYFGPGTRLLVL.

The chain carries TRBV13 and TRBJ2-5, with D possibly called TRBD1 or TRBD2 (6 bases each). The V and J ends lost 2 bases and 5 bases respectively, with 15 bases between them. Germline V CDR1 and CDR2: PRHDT, FYEKMQ (reference sequence). The CDR3 spans 15 residues. In DNA, the CDR3 is TGTGCCAGCAGCTTATATCGGGGGCGGGTCGAGACCCAGTACTTC. Translating gives CASSLYRGRVETQYF.

On this clonotype: Given a much more abundant clone one base away, this may be a read error. V and J are TRBV29-1 and TRBJ1-5; D unclear. The V end was cut by 4 bases, the J end by 0 bases, with 4 bases between. The germline V gene has CDR1 SQVTM and CDR2 ANQGSEA. The CDR3 is 12 amino acids. The CDR3 is CSVVDSNQPQHF. In DNA, the CDR3 is TGCAGCGTTGTGGATAGCAATCAGCCCCAGCATTTT.

This clonotype has more than one count but fewer than ten. The chain couples TRBV29-1 to TRBJ2-4, with 7 bases aligning to TRBD1. Germline values: CDR1 SQVTM, CDR2 ANQGSEA. Trimming removed 4 bases from V and 0 bases from J; junction bases left unmatched: 15. The CDR3 loop spans 18 amino acids. DNA of the CDR3: TGCAGCGTTGCGGACGACGGGACAGAACTCCTAGCCAAAAACATTCAGTACTTC. Encoded protein: CSVADDGTELLAKNIQYF.

This clonotype has a handful of counts. The chain links TRBV10-3 to TRBJ2-7; D is possibly TRBD2 (5 bases). V gave up 6 bases and J gave up 7 bases, with 19 bases separating them. The germline gives CDR1 ENHRY, CDR2 SYGVKD. The CDR3 totals 14 residues. The CDR3 coding sequence is TGTGCCATCAGCCAATCCCAGGTCCGAGGGGAGCAGTACTTC. Protein sequence: CAISQSQVRGEQYF.

J is TRBJ2-3 and V is TRBV19; possibly TRBD1 for D (5 bases). The CDR3 runs to 13 residues. Trimming cost V 8 bases and J 0 bases, with 9 bases left between them. CDR1 is LNHDA, CDR2 SQIVND, per germline (reference sequence). CDR3 loop: CASDQGSTDTQYF. The CDR3 DNA reads as TGTGCCAGTGACCAGGGAAGCACAGATACGCAGTATTTT.

The chain employs TRBV6-1 and TRBJ1-1; the D gene is possibly TRBD1 (5 bases). This CDR3 spans 18 amino acids. The ends were cut back, 6 bases at V and 11 bases at J, with 34 bases in the middle. Germline V CDR1 and CDR2: MNHNS, SASEGT. The CDR3 sequence is CASSDRDRGIKSVGKAFF. As DNA, the CDR3 is TGTGCCAGCAGCGATAGAGACAGAGGCATTAAATCGGTCGGTAAGGCTTTCTTT.

V and J are TRBV12-3 or TRBV12-4 and TRBJ2-1; TRBD1 or TRBD2 may be the D gene (6 bases each). V shed 1 base and J shed 5 bases, with 24 bases lying between them. The CDR3 runs 19 residues. The CDR3, as DNA: TGTGCCAGCAGTTTAGAGGGGGGTTGGGGGCTAGCGACACACAATGAGCAGTTCTTC. Its translation is CASSLEGGWGLATHNEQFF.

The genes are TRBV15 and TRBJ2-3; 9 bases fit TRBD1. The V and J ends lost 1 base and 10 bases, in that order; junction bases with no gene match: 9. Looked up from germline, CDR1 is LNHNV and CDR2 is YYDKDF (reference sequence). The CDR3 is made up of 15 amino acids. The CDR3 loop is CATSRGGQGRLPQYF. CDR3 DNA: TGTGCCACCAGCAGAGGGGGACAGGGAAGACTCCCGCAGTATTTT. Supplemented by reference TRBV15 and TRBJ2-3, the full variable domain reads DAMVIQNPRYQVTQFGKPVTLSCSQTLNHNVMYWYQQKSSQAPKLLFHYYDKDFNNEADTPDNFQSRRPNTSFCFLDIRSPGLGDTAMYLCATSRGGQGRLPQYFGPGTRLTVL.

In this sample, this clonotype turned up a few times. This sequence joins TRBV20-1 and TRBJ2-4; the D gene is possibly TRBD2 (6 bases). The CDR3 length is 13 residues. The V gene's germline CDR1 is DFQATT and CDR2 SNEGSKA (reference sequence). The germline V and J ends were trimmed by 4 bases and 8 bases, with 15 bases remaining between them. The CDR3 here is CSAKGREVDIQYF. The CDR3 region has the DNA TGCAGTGCTAAGGGCAGGGAGGTAGACATTCAGTACTTC.

This clonotype was counted only a few times. V gene TRBV15 combines with J gene TRBJ2-5; the match to TRBD1 covers 8 bases. Gene TRBJ2-7 matches the end of the DNA better, so the J call may be wrong. CDR3 size: 15 residues. Germline V lookup: CDR1 LNHNV, CDR2 YYDKDF (reference sequence). The CDR3 is CATSSYGTGPYEQYF. In DNA, the CDR3 is TGTGCCACCAGCAGTTACGGGACAGGACCCTACGAGCAGTACTTC.

The J gene is TRBJ2-4, the V gene TRBV7-9; 9 bases line up with TRBD2. This CDR3 spans 16 amino acids. Looked up from germline, CDR1 is SEHNR and CDR2 is FQNEAQ (reference sequence). Germline trimming cut 5 bases from V and 2 bases from J; bases unmatched to any gene: 7. The CDR3 sequence: CASSLFAGGTKNIQYF. The CDR3 coding sequence is TGTGCCAGCAGCCTATTTGCGGGGGGGACCAAAAACATTCAGTACTTC.

The chain links TRBV5-1 to TRBJ1-1; D is unresolved. The CDR3 extends over 17 amino acids. Germline V gene sequence: CDR1 SGHRS, CDR2 YFSETQ. Trimming cost V 0 bases and J 0 bases, with 15 bases left between them. This CDR3 is CASSLVGQRSMNTEAFF. The CDR3 DNA is TGCGCCAGCAGCTTGGTTGGTCAGAGAAGCATGAACACTGAAGCTTTCTTT.

In regard to this clonotype: One junction end does not reproduce the germline sequence, and a read error may be involved. This chain links TRBV6-2 or TRBV6-3 with TRBJ2-6, with 8 bases aligning to TRBD1. This CDR3 is built from 14 residues. CDR1 is MNHEY and CDR2 is SVGEGT in the germline V gene. CDR3 region: CACSFNRGASVLTF. The CDR3 nucleotides read TGTGCCTGCAGTTTCAACAGGGGGGCCAGCGTCCTGACTTTC.

This clonotype was counted between two and nine times. The V call is TRBV29-1, the J call TRBJ2-5; D may be TRBD1 (6 bases). The closer fit of TRBJ2-7 to the DNA end suggests the J call may be wrong. Germline CDR1 reads SQVTM; CDR2 reads ANQGSEA. The CDR3 consists of 13 residues. Here the CDR3 DNA reads TGCAGCGTTGACGGTGTAGGGGGCTACGAGCAGTACTTC. Encoded protein: CSVDGVGGYEQYF.

This clonotype was observed a few times. This chain uses TRBV12-3 or TRBV12-4 with TRBJ2-1, with unresolved D. This CDR3 has 10 residues. V was pared by 3 bases and J by 13 bases, with 7 bases between. The CDR3 sequence is CASSFDSQFF. Written as DNA, the CDR3 is TGTGCCAGCAGTTTCGACTCCCAGTTCTTC.

V usage is TRBV15 and J usage is TRBJ2-1, with D uncertain. Germline lookup yields CDR1 LNHNV and CDR2 YYDKDF (reference sequence). Trimming left V 2 bases short and J 5 bases short, with 16 bases between. The CDR3 is 16 residues long. The CDR3: CATSRSSFRRDNEQFF. CDR3 sequence (DNA): TGTGCCACCAGCAGATCTAGTTTCCGTCGGGACAATGAGCAGTTCTTC.

This clonotype turned up a few times. The gene calls are TRBV14 and TRBJ1-4; TRBD1 might be the D (5 bases). The V end was cut by 3 bases, the J end by 4 bases, with 9 bases between. The CDR3 length is 14 residues. In germline, CDR1 is SGHDN, CDR2 FVKESK. CDR3 region: CASSQTDVNEKLFF. The CDR3 nucleotides are TGTGCCAGCAGCCAGACAGATGTTAATGAAAAACTGTTTTTT.

A remark on this clonotype: One end of the junction is discordant with germline, which a read error may explain. V gene TRBV7-9 combines with J gene TRBJ2-7; a weak D match, TRBD1 (6 bases). Germline V CDR1 and CDR2: SEHNR, FQNEAQ (reference sequence). The CDR3 is made up of 14 amino acids. The chain's CDR3 is CASSLVEDRYEQHF. As DNA, the CDR3 is TGTGCCAGCAGCTTAGTGGAGGACAGATACGAGCAGCACTTC. Complete variable domain (other parts from reference TRBV7-9 and TRBJ2-7): DTGVSQNPRHKITKRGQNVTFRCDPISEHNRLYWYRQTLGQGPEFLTYFQNEAQLEKSRLLSDRFSAERPKGSFSTLEIQRTEQGDSAMYLCASSLVEDRYEQHFGPGTRLTVT.

The chain recombines TRBV6-1 with TRBJ2-4, with D hard to call. V lost 4 bases and J lost 1, with 14 bases in between. The CDR3 contains 16 residues. The germline gives CDR1 MNHNS, CDR2 SASEGT. This CDR3 reads CASSVLLALAKNIQYF. The CDR3 region has the DNA TGTGCCAGCAGTGTTCTTTTGGCCCTTGCCAAAAACATTCAGTACTTC.

This chain connects TRBV20-1 to TRBJ2-5, with TRBD2 as a possible D gene (6 bases). The J call may be incorrect, as the DNA end agrees better with TRBJ2-1. The CDR3 extends over 14 amino acids. Germline V gene lookup returns CDR1 DFQATT and CDR2 SNEGSKA (reference sequence). DNA for the CDR3: TGCAGTGCTAGCGGAGGACACGGGGCGGGACAGCAGTTCTTC. It is translated as CSASGGHGAGQQFF.

This clonotype was counted between two and nine times. The rearrangement uses TRBV7-2 and TRBJ1-1; TRBD1 matches at 7 bases. The germline gives CDR1 SGHTA, CDR2 FQGNSA. The CDR3 covers 15 residues. The J segment lost 3 bases and the V segment lost 5 bases, leaving 9 bases of the junction unmatched. The CDR3 bases are TGTGCCAGCAGCATCGATGACAGGGAGGACACTGAAGCTTTCTTT. Its translation: CASSIDDREDTEAFF.

V usage is TRBV7-2 and J usage is TRBJ2-5; 7 nucleotides match TRBD2. Germline assignment: CDR1 SGHTA and CDR2 FQGNSA. The V segment lost 1 base and the J segment 4 bases; nucleotides outside the gene matches: 9. This CDR3 contains 16 residues. In nucleotides, the CDR3 is TGTGCCAGCAGCTTAGTGGGTCGGACGGGGGGAGAGACCCAGTACTTC. This codes for CASSLVGRTGGETQYF.